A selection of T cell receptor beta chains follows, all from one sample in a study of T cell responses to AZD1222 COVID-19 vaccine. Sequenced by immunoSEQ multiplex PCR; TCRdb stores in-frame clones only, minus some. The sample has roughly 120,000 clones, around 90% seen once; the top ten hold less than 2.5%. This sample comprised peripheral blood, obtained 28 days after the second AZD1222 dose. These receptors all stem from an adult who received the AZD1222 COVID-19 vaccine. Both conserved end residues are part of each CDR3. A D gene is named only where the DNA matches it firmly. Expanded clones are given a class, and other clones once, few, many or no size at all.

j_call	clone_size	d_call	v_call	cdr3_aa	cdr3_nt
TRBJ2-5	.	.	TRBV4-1	CASSQDPGAWETQYF	TGCGCCAGCAGCCAAGATCCGGGGGCTTGGGAGACCCAGTACTTC
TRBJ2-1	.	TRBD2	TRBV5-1	CASRISGGSYNEQFF	TGCGCCAGCAGGATTAGCGGGGGCTCCTACAATGAGCAGTTCTTC
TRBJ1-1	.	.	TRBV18	CASSGDYNTEAFF	TGTGCCAGCTCGGGAGATTACAACACTGAAGCTTTCTTT
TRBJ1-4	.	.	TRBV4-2	CASSQDMGLNEKLFF	TGTGCCAGCAGCCAAGATATGGGACTAAATGAAAAACTGTTTTTT
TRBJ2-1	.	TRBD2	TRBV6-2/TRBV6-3	CASSVLRGGTGEQFF	TGTGCCAGCAGCGTTCTCCGGGGGGGGACCGGTGAGCAGTTCTTC
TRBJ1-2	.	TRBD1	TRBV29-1	CSADRETGYTF	TGCAGCGCCGACAGGGAAACTGGCTACACCTTC
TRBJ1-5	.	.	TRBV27	CASSRTTSGNQPQHF	TGTGCCAGCAGTCGGACAACGTCTGGGAATCAGCCCCAGCATTTT
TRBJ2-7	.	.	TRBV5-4	CASSTRSSYEQYF	TGTGCCAGCAGCACAAGAAGCTCCTACGAGCAGTACTTC
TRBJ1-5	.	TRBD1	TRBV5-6	CASSPDRGNQPQHF	TGTGCCAGCAGCCCGGACAGGGGCAATCAGCCCCAGCATTTT
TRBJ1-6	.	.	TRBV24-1	CATSKRSTFSPLHF	TGTGCCACCAGTAAAAGGTCTACCTTTTCACCCCTCCACTTT
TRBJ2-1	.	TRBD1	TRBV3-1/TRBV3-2	CASSRGTGGWGAIEVEQFF	TGTGCCAGCAGCCGAGGGACAGGGGGCTGGGGGGCGATTGAGGTTGAGCAGTTCTTC
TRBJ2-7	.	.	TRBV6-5	CASTKQGGGSYEQYF	TGTGCCAGCACTAAACAAGGGGGGGGATCCTACGAGCAGTACTTC
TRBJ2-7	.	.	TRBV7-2	CASCVGGSVDEQYF	TGTGCCAGCTGTGTCGGCGGTTCGGTCGACGAGCAGTACTTC
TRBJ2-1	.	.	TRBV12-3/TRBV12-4	CASSLARGLEQFF	TGTGCCAGCAGTTTAGCTAGAGGCCTTGAGCAGTTCTTC
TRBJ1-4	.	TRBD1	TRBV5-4	CASSLATGGSEKLFF	TGTGCCAGCAGCTTAGCGACAGGGGGCAGCGAAAAACTGTTTTTT
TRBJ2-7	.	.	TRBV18	CASSPPRLPLGHEQYF	TGTGCCAGCTCACCCCCTAGACTCCCTCTTGGCCACGAGCAGTACTTC
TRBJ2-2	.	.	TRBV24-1	CATSDFLGELFF	TGTGCCACCAGTGATTTCCTCGGGGAGCTGTTTTTT
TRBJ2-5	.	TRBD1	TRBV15	CATSSWTGEAETQYF	TGTGCCACCAGCTCCTGGACAGGGGAGGCGGAGACCCAGTACTTC
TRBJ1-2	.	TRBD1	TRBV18	CASSPAGQGSYGYTF	TGTGCCAGCTCACCCGCAGGACAGGGGTCCTATGGCTACACCTTC
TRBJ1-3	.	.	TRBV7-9	CASSATGTGNTIYF	TGTGCCAGCAGCGCTACAGGGACCGGAAACACCATATATTTT
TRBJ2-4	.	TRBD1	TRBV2	CASSDRGPAKNIQYF	TGTGCCAGCAGCGACAGGGGGCCCGCCAAAAACATTCAGTACTTC
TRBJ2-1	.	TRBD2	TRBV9	CASSAGGFVGNEQFF	TGTGCCAGCAGCGCGGGGGGGTTCGTGGGCAATGAGCAGTTCTTC
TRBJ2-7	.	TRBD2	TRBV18	CASSPGLAAYEQYF	TGTGCCAGCTCACCCGGACTAGCGGCCTACGAGCAGTACTTC
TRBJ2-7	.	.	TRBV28	CASSLPGSPSYEQYF	TGTGCCAGCAGTTTACCAGGTAGTCCTTCCTACGAGCAGTACTTC
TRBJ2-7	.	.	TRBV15	CATSRERDGSYEQYF	TGTGCCACCAGCAGAGAGCGGGACGGCTCCTACGAGCAGTACTTC
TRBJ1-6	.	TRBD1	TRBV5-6	CASSLEVTGVYNSPLHF	TGTGCCAGCAGCTTGGAGGTGACAGGGGTTTATAATTCACCCCTCCACTTT
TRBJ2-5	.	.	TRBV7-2	CASSSLRQKSKYF	TGTGCCAGCAGCTCCCTCAGACAGAAGTCTAAGTACTTC
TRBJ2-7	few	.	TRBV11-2	CASSAYSAMGQYF	TGTGCCAGCAGCGCGTACAGCGCCATGGGGCAGTACTTC
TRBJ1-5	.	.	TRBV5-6	CASSRRQFEAQHF	TGTGCCAGCAGCCGGAGACAATTCGAGGCCCAGCATTTT
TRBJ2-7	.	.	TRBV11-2	CASSFGIRGVGEQYF	TGTGCCAGCAGCTTCGGTATTAGGGGAGTGGGAGAGCAGTACTTC
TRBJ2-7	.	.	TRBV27	CASSLNPYYEQYF	TGTGCCAGCAGTTTAAACCCCTACTACGAGCAGTACTTC
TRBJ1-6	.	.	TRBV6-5	CASSYSNNGNSPLHF	TGTGCCAGCAGTTACTCGAATAATGGTAATTCACCCCTCCACTTT
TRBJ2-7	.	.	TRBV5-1	CASSLTLNRGEQYF	TGCGCCAGCAGCTTGACGTTGAATCGGGGCGAGCAGTACTTC
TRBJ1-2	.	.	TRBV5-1	CASSPYRPGEGGYTF	TGCGCCAGCAGCCCATACCGACCGGGGGAGGGTGGCTACACCTTC
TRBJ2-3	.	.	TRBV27	CASNGRGADTQYF	TGTGCCAGCAATGGGCGCGGGGCAGATACGCAGTATTTT
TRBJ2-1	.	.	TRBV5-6	CASSSETGPMTDNEQFF	TGTGCCAGCAGCTCTGAAACGGGGCCCATGACGGATAATGAGCAGTTCTTC
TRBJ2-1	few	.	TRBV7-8	CASSPLAEQFF	TGTGCCAGCAGCCCCTTAGCGGAGCAGTTCTTC
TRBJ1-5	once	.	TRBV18	CASSPPGYRGNQPQHF	TGTGCCAGCTCACCACCCGGATACAGGGGCAATCAGCCCCAGCATTTT
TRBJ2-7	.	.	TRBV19	CASSFIQGGTPYEQYF	TGTGCCAGTAGTTTTATCCAGGGAGGGACACCCTACGAGCAGTACTTC
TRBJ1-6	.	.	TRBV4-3	CASSQGSLGNNSPLHF	TGCGCCAGCAGCCAAGGATCATTGGGGAATAATTCACCCCTCCACTTT
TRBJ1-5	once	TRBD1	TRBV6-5	CASRDAGGQPQHF	TGTGCCAGCAGGGACGCAGGGGGACAGCCCCAGCATTTT
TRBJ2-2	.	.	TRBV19	CASSRRGNTGELFF	TGTGCCAGTAGTCGGCGGGGGAACACCGGGGAGCTGTTTTTT
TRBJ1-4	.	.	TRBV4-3	CASSLGRISYEKLFF	TGCGCCAGCAGCCTCGGACGCATTTCTTATGAAAAACTGTTTTTT
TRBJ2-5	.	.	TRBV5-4	CASSLEYQETQYF	TGTGCCAGCAGCTTGGAATATCAAGAGACCCAGTACTTC
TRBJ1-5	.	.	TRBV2	CASSELGGNNQPQHF	TGTGCCAGCAGTGAACTTGGCGGAAACAATCAGCCCCAGCATTTT
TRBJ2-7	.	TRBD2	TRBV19	CASSMVAGAYEQYF	TGTGCCAGTAGTATGGTAGCGGGGGCTTACGAGCAGTACTTC